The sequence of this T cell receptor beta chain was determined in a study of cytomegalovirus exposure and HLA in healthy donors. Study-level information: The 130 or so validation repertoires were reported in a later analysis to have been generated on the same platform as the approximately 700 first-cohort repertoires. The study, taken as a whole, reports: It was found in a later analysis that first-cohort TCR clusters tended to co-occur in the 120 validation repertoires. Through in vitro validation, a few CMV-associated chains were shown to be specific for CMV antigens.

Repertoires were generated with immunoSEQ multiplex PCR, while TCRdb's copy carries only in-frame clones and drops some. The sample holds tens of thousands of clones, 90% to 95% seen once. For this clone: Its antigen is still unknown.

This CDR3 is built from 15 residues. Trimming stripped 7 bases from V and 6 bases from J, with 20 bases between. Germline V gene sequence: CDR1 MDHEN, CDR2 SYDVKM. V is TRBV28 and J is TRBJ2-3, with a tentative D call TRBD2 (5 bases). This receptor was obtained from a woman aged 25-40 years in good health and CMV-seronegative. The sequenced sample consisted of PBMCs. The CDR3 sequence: CASTPQPPERDTQYF. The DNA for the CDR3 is TGTGCCAGCACTCCCCAGCCCCCGGAGCGGGATACGCAGTATTTT.